Presented here are 5 T cell receptor beta chains from one specimen sequenced in a study of T cell repertoires in cytomegalovirus infection. In TCRdb, the reads were re-called with MiXCR into one record per CDR3 protein. The sample yields roughly 180,000 distinct CDR3 sequences, approximately 21% seen once. Their antigens are not known. This specimen consisted of CD8+ T cells from cultured PBMCs, obtained from culture after CMV antigen stimulation. The source of these receptors is a human donor in good health (CMV status not recorded). Some clones in this sample may be carry-over from other donors' samples.

The rearrangement joins TRBV6-2 or TRBV6-3 to TRBJ2-7; D unclear. Trimming took off 4 bases at V and 2 bases at J, with 6 bases between the two ends. The length of the CDR3 is 12 residues. Germline lookup yields CDR1 MNHEY and CDR2 SVGEGT. The CDR3 DNA reads TGTGCCAGCAGTTTCGCCGCCTACGAGCAGTACTTC. This gives the protein CASSFAAYEQYF.

This sequence joins TRBV7-9 and TRBJ2-5; D gene ambiguous. V lost 3 bases and J 1 base, leaving 12 bases between the germline ends. Germline CDR1 and CDR2: SEHNR and FQNEAQ (reference sequence). The CDR3 runs 15 residues. In nucleotides, the CDR3 is TGTGCCAGCAGCTTTTCTACCGGACCCCAAGAGACCCAGTACTTC. Translation: CASSFSTGPQETQYF.

DNA for the CDR3: TGCGCCAGCAGCCAAGGACTGCGGGCCACAGATACGCAGTATTTT. Translated, it gives CASSQGLRATDTQYF. The J gene is TRBJ2-3, the V gene TRBV4-1; possible D gene TRBD2, 5 bases. In germline, CDR1 is MGHRA, CDR2 YSYEKL. The CDR3 length is 15 residues. The germline V and J ends were trimmed by 1 base and 2 bases, with 10 bases remaining between them.

This clonotype was detected only a few times. The chain links TRBV7-8 to TRBJ2-1; the match to TRBD2 covers 9 bases. Per the germline V gene, CDR1 is SGHVS and CDR2 is FQNEAQ. The V segment lost 5 bases and the J segment 0 bases; nucleotides outside the gene matches: 5. The CDR3 is made up of 16 amino acids. This chain's CDR3 is CASSPLAGVSYNEQFF. CDR3 nucleotides: TGTGCCAGCAGCCCCTTAGCGGGAGTCTCCTACAATGAGCAGTTCTTC.

This clonotype was seen a handful of times. The chain joins TRBV11-2 to TRBJ2-2, with a weak D call TRBD2 (5 bases). Germline V lookup: CDR1 SGHAT, CDR2 FQNNGV. This CDR3 comprises 13 residues. Trimming shortened V by 8 bases and J by 5 bases, and 12 bases separated the two germline ends. The CDR3 region is CASWRVGTGELFF. The CDR3 DNA sequence: TGTGCCAGCTGGCGGGTTGGTACCGGGGAGCTGTTTTTT.